Here is one T cell receptor beta chain with its context. Its cognate antigen is unknown. CDR1 SGHRS and CDR2 YFSETQ come from the germline V gene. CDR3 length: 15 amino acids. Trimming cost V 0 bases and J 2 bases; bases outside gene matches: 3. These data originate in a study of chemoradiotherapy in HPV16-positive cancers. Study background: Functional T-cell assays on two HPV16-positive patients' cells defined candidate HPV-specific clones and common TCR motifs. Study results and limitations: In HPV16-positive patients, HPV-responsive T-cell expansion tracked better recurrence-free survival. Functional assays defining HPV-specific T cells used only a couple of HPV16-positive patients. Non-HPV-specific T cells did not expand in tumors during treatment, whereas candidate HPV-specific clones and E7-related motifs did.

Data came from immunoSEQ multiplex PCR; TCRdb stores just in-frame clones and leaves some out. The sample records around 30,000 clones, around 93% being singletons. Here the sequenced sample was blood, taken from a patient who underwent chemoradiotherapy. The chain uses TRBV5-1 and TRBJ2-5, with 8 bases fitting TRBD2. This clonotype was obtained from a human donor with HPV-associated anogenital cancer. CDR3 residues: CASSLVRGAQETQYF. As DNA, the CDR3 is TGCGCCAGCAGCTTGGTGCGGGGGGCTCAAGAGACCCAGTACTTC.